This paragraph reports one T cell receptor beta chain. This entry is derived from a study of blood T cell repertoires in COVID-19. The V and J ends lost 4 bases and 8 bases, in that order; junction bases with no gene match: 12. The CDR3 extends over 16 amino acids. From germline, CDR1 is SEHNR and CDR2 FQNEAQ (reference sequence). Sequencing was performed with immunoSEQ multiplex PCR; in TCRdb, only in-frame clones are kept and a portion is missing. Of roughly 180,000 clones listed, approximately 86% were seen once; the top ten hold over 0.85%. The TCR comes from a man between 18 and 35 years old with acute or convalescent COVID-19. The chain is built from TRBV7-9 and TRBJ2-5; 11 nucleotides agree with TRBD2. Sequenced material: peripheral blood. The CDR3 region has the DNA TGTGCCAGCAGCTACAGGACTAGCGGGTCCAAGAGAACCCAGTACTTC. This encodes CASSYRTSGSKRTQYF. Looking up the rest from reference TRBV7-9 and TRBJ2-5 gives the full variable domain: DTGVSQNPRHKITKRGQNVTFRCDPISEHNRLYWYRQTLGQGPEFLTYFQNEAQLEKSRLLSDRFSAERPKGSFSTLEIQRTEQGDSAMYLCASSYRTSGSKRTQYFGPGTRLLVL.